This TCR beta chain derives from a study of CD8+ T cells in alopecia areata. Study-level points and caveats: Sequencing of scalp samples also captures resident alphabeta T cells of normal skin. Patients displayed less clarity in TCR sharing than mice, a finding possibly related to HLA. Greater clonality was observed in lesional scalp samples, especially alopecia totalis/universalis, versus normal scalp.

This clone occurred many times. The antigen is not known. Genes and germline come from the mouse. The CDR3 is cut off 4 residues early in the read; its end comes from the germline J gene. Germline CDR1 is NSHNY and CDR2 is SYGAGN. This CDR3 region has 16 residues. V was pared by 3 bases and J by 0 bases, with 5 bases of the junction left unmatched. Cutaneous lymph node cells were pooled, and they were sorted using CD4, CD8alpha, NKG2D, NKG2ACE and other markers. RNA was extracted and reverse transcribed into cDNA as the sequencing template. Using immunoSEQ multiplex PCR, the repertoire was profiled, and TCRdb retains in-frame clones only, with some absent. The sample contains about 9,000 clones, none of them singletons.

The sequenced sample was CD8+ T cells sorted from a lymph node. This TCR came from a C3H/HeJ mouse with alopecia areata. MHC haplotype: H2-k. This chain joins TRBV13-1 and TRBJ2-3; 9 positions agree with TRBD2. The CDR3 loop is CASSGDWEGSAETLYF. Partial CDR3 DNA: TGTGCCAGCAGTGGGGACTGGGAGGGGAGTGCAGAA.